Listed here are 11 T cell receptor beta chains from one sample, sequenced in a study of T cell responses to AZD1222 COVID-19 vaccine. The protocol was immunoSEQ multiplex PCR, while the TCRdb copy is restricted to in-frame clones and leaves out a portion. The sample records 100,000 to 150,000 clones, more than 80% being singletons. The material sequenced was peripheral blood, taken on day 0 of AZD1222 vaccination. Source of these receptors: an adult in good health.

The chain has TRBV6-5 and TRBJ1-5; D is unclear. Germline-derived CDR1 and CDR2 are MNHEY and SVGAGI. The CDR3 totals 16 residues. V was clipped by 0 bases and J by 3 bases, with 12 bases between them. The CDR3 loop is CASSYSPAGINQPQHF. The CDR3 DNA sequence: TGTGCCAGCAGTTACTCCCCGGCCGGAATCAATCAGCCCCAGCATTTT.

This chain connects TRBV24-1 to TRBJ2-1, with 9 positions matching TRBD2. This CDR3 has 15 amino acids. After removal of 4 bases from V and 2 bases from J, the junction contained 2 bases not matched to a gene. The germline V gene encodes CDR1 KGHDR and CDR2 SFDVKD. CDR3 in amino acids: CATSEAGGTYNEQFF. The CDR3 DNA reads as TGTGCCACCAGTGAGGCGGGGGGGACCTACAATGAGCAGTTCTTC.

The chain couples TRBV4-1 to TRBJ2-1, with a tentative D call TRBD2 (6 bases). Trimming shortened V by 7 bases and J by 8 bases, and 18 bases separated the two germline ends. Germline CDR1 reads MGHRA; CDR2 reads YSYEKL. The CDR3 contains 14 residues. In DNA form, the CDR3 reads TGCGCCAGCATGACGGCGGGAAAGGCTTATGAGCAGTTCTTC. Translation: CASMTAGKAYEQFF.

This chain joins TRBV20-1 and TRBJ1-1; D is perhaps TRBD1 (6 bases). V lost 3 bases and J lost 6, with 17 bases in between. This CDR3 is built from 14 residues. CDR1 and CDR2 from the germline V gene are DFQATT and SNEGSKA (reference sequence). CDR3 bases: TGCAGTGCTAGTTCGGTCGGGGGCTCCTCTGAAGCTTTCTTT. Translation gives CSASSVGGSSEAFF.

The rearrangement links TRBV21-1 to TRBJ1-5; TRBD1 reflects the table's D call only, with no check against the DNA. TRBV21-1 is termed a pseudogene. This CDR3 contains 13 residues. The CDR3 DNA reads TGTGCCACCCGGACAGATAGCAATCAGCCCCAGCATTTT. This sequence encodes CATRTDSNQPQHF.

V usage is TRBV6-4 and J usage is TRBJ1-5, with a weak D call TRBD1 (6 bases). The CDR3 contains 16 residues. Germline V CDR1 and CDR2: MRHNA, SNTAGT. V was shortened by 4 bases and J by 0 bases, with 13 bases between the two germline ends. The CDR3 DNA reads TGTGCCAGCAGTGGCCAGGGGACCCATAGCAATCAGCCCCAGCATTTT. It yields the protein CASSGQGTHSNQPQHF.

This clone was counted once. The chain is built from TRBV7-2 and TRBJ2-7; 8 bases match TRBD2. There are 15 residues in the CDR3. The V gene end was trimmed by 5 bases and the J gene end by 1 base; junction bases not matched to a gene: 7. Germline assignment: CDR1 SGHTA and CDR2 FQGNSA. The CDR3 loop reads CASSPRSGRSYEQYF. CDR3 sequence (DNA): TGTGCCAGCAGCCCGCGCAGCGGGAGATCCTACGAGCAGTACTTC.

This clone was seen once. The chain combines TRBV27 with TRBJ1-1; possibly TRBD1 for D (5 bases). The CDR3 is made up of 13 amino acids. Per the germline V gene, CDR1 is MNHEY and CDR2 is SMNVEV (reference sequence). Between the trimmed V and J ends, which lost 10 bases and 5 bases, there was a span of 17 bases. The CDR3 sequence: CAIGPGSGTEAFF. CDR3 bases: TGTGCCATCGGTCCAGGGTCTGGTACTGAAGCTTTCTTT.

The CDR3, as DNA: TGTGCCAGCAGTGAAGGACGGGGACAGGGTTACGAGCAGTACTTC. Its protein is CASSEGRGQGYEQYF. The V call is TRBV6-1, the J call TRBJ2-7, with 9 positions matching TRBD1. Losses at the gene ends were 1 base for V and 4 bases for J; bases not matched to a gene: 5. The CDR3 length is 15 residues. From germline, CDR1 is MNHNS and CDR2 SASEGT.

The J gene is TRBJ1-2, the V gene TRBV6-6, with TRBD1 matching over 7 bases. Trimming removed 6 bases from V and 4 bases from J; junction bases left unmatched: 14. From germline, CDR1 is MNHNY and CDR2 SVGAGI (reference sequence). The CDR3 totals 16 residues. CDR3: CASRRQGSRGSYGYTF. CDR3 in DNA: TGTGCCAGCAGACGACAGGGTAGCCGTGGTAGCTATGGCTACACCTTC.

This clone was seen more than once but under ten times. The chain employs TRBV29-1 and TRBJ2-5; unclear D gene. The V and J ends lost 0 bases and 5 bases respectively, with 7 bases between them. This CDR3 spans 12 amino acids. Germline CDR1 SQVTM, CDR2 ANQGSEA. CDR3 loop: CSVEEAYETQYF. The CDR3 coding sequence is TGCAGCGTTGAAGAGGCGTACGAGACCCAGTACTTC.